This entry describes one T cell receptor beta chain. Germline V lookup: CDR1 MNHEY, CDR2 SMNVEV (reference sequence). This CDR3 contains 16 residues. Trimming took 6 bases from V and 1 from J, leaving 19 bases between them. Expressed TCRB transcripts were sequenced because the isolated RNA had all been reverse transcribed beforehand. Clones were sequenced by immunoSEQ multiplex PCR, and TCRdb holds only the in-frame ones, with some missing. Of hundreds of thousands of clones listed, approximately 10% were seen once; the top ten hold more than 0.015%. The authors sorted CD4+ naive, central memory, regulatory and stem cell-like memory cells via CD45RO/CCR7/CD25/CD127/CD95/CD27. This specimen comes from a study of beta chain features in type 1 diabetes.

The source material was naive CD4+ T cells from blood. V usage is TRBV27 and J usage is TRBJ2-7; possibly TRBD2 for D (6 bases). The clonotype was recovered from a woman between 25 and 40 years old in good health. The CDR3 coding sequence is TGTGCCAGCAGCCCTGAGCAACCGGGACTTTCCTACGAGCAGTACTTC. Its translation: CASSPEQPGLSYEQYF.